Each of the 27 T cell receptor beta chains below was sequenced from the same sample in a study of cytomegalovirus exposure and HLA in healthy donors. The PCR ran on 60 Vbeta and 13 Jbeta primers. Using immunoSEQ multiplex PCR, the repertoire was profiled, and TCRdb retains in-frame clones only, with some absent. The sample contains roughly 120,000 clones, approximately 71% of which appear only once. The sequenced sample was PBMCs. Source of these receptors: a woman in her 70s in good health and CMV-seropositive.

This chain uses TRBV2 with TRBJ1-1, with a weak D call TRBD1 (6 bases). The V and J ends lost 6 bases and 3 bases respectively, with 17 bases between them. The CDR3 consists of 15 residues. Germline V lookup: CDR1 SNHLY, CDR2 FYNNEI. CDR3: CASRNPGAGDTEAFF. Written as DNA, the CDR3 is TGTGCCAGCAGGAACCCCGGGGCAGGGGACACTGAAGCTTTCTTT. The whole variable domain, remainder taken from reference TRBV2 and TRBJ1-1, is EPEVTQTPSHQVTQMGQEVILRCVPISNHLYFYWYRQILGQKVEFLVSFYNNEISEKSEIFDDQFSVERPDGSNFTLKIRSTKLEDSAMYFCASRNPGAGDTEAFFGQGTRLTVV.

The gene calls are TRBV2 and TRBJ2-3, with D perhaps TRBD1 (6 bases). V gave up 1 base and J gave up 4 bases, with 12 bases separating them. Germline CDR1 reads SNHLY; CDR2 reads FYNNEI. The CDR3 extends over 15 amino acids. CDR3 residues: CASSEEQGKADTQYF. CDR3 DNA: TGTGCCAGCAGTGAAGAACAGGGTAAAGCAGATACGCAGTATTTT.

The rearrangement links TRBV2 to TRBJ2-7; 8 bases are a match to TRBD2. This CDR3 contains 16 residues. With 2 bases clipped from V and 4 bases from J, the junction kept 10 bases outside the gene matches. Germline V CDR1 and CDR2: SNHLY, FYNNEI. The CDR3 loop reads CASSEFVSGAAYEQYF. The CDR3 bases are TGTGCCAGCAGTGAATTCGTTAGCGGGGCGGCATACGAGCAGTACTTC.

V and J are TRBV6-1 and TRBJ1-5, with D possibly being TRBD1 (5 bases). CDR1 is MNHNS and CDR2 is SASEGT in the germline V gene. The CDR3 is 16 residues long. V dropped 2 bases and J dropped 1 base, with 12 bases sitting between them. CDR3 sequence reads: CASSELGSGSNQPQHF. The CDR3 DNA follows: TGTGCCAGCAGTGAATTAGGGTCAGGGAGCAATCAGCCCCAGCATTTT.

This clone was observed a few times. The chain has TRBV25-1 and TRBJ1-4; D uncertain. Germline values: CDR1 MGHDK, CDR2 SYGVNS. The CDR3 loop spans 16 amino acids. Between the trimmed V and J ends, which lost 3 bases and 6 bases, there was a span of 17 bases. The CDR3 DNA is TGTGCCAGCAGTGACCCGAGTCCTCCAACGTATGAAAAACTGTTTTTT. The encoded protein is CASSDPSPPTYEKLFF.

V and J are TRBV10-1 and TRBJ1-3; maybe TRBD1 (6 bases). Per the germline V gene, CDR1 is WNHNN and CDR2 is SYGVQD (reference sequence). V gave up 5 bases and J gave up 4 bases, with 15 bases separating them. The CDR3 length is 15 residues. CDR3 nucleotides: TGCGCCAGCAGTAGAGGGTGGGGGCTCGGAAACACCATATATTTT. Its translation is CASSRGWGLGNTIYF.

The V and J genes are TRBV30 and TRBJ2-6; a weak D match, TRBD1 (5 bases). The CDR3 totals 15 residues. Germline CDR1 and CDR2: GTSNPN and SVGIG (reference sequence). V was shortened by 4 bases and J by 2 bases, with 12 bases between the two germline ends. In nucleotides, the CDR3 is TGTGCCTGGACCAGGGCGACAGCTGGGGCCAACGTCCTGACTTTC. Protein product: CAWTRATAGANVLTF.

The CDR3 bases are TGTGCCAGCAGCCCTCCGGACAAGACAGATACGCAGTATTTT. This sequence encodes CASSPPDKTDTQYF. V is TRBV28 and J is TRBJ2-3; D is possibly TRBD1 (5 bases). V gave up 6 bases and J gave up 3 bases, with 13 bases separating them. The CDR3 length is 14 residues. The germline CDR1 and CDR2 sequences are MDHEN and SYDVKM.

This clone was seen once. Other nucleotide sequences from this sample produce the same CDR3. This rearrangement joins TRBV27 to TRBJ1-2; 9 bases fit TRBD1. CDR1 MNHEY and CDR2 SMNVEV come from the germline V gene (reference sequence). The CDR3 is 16 residues long. V lost 0 bases to trimming and J lost 5 bases; unmatched junction nucleotides: 7. The CDR3 sequence: CASSLSGQGGGYGYTF. The CDR3 DNA is TGTGCCAGCAGTTTATCGGGACAGGGCGGCGGATATGGCTACACCTTC.

V and J are TRBV9 and TRBJ2-1; 8 positions agree with TRBD1. Trimming removed 4 bases from V and 7 bases from J; junction bases left unmatched: 13. The V gene's germline CDR1 is SGDLS and CDR2 YYNGEE. This CDR3 is 16 amino acids long. The CDR3 bases are TGTGCCAGCAGCCCCGGACCTCAGGGGGCGCAGAATGAGCAGTTCTTC. Its protein is CASSPGPQGAQNEQFF.

The CDR3 reads CASSASGGAMGTDTQYF. CDR3 DNA: TGTGCCAGCAGTGCTAGCGGGGGGGCCATGGGCACAGATACGCAGTATTTT. This chain connects TRBV6-1 to TRBJ2-3; 12 bases fit TRBD2. The CDR3 consists of 17 residues. The germline V gene encodes CDR1 MNHNS and CDR2 SASEGT. The junction had 6 bases not matched to a gene; V was cut back by 4 bases and J by 1 base.

This sequence joins TRBV5-1 and TRBJ2-7; tentatively, D is TRBD2 (5 bases). The CDR3 spans 12 residues. Germline CDR1 and CDR2: SGHRS and YFSETQ. The V and J ends lost 4 bases and 4 bases respectively, with 9 bases between them. The chain's CDR3 is CASSPSGYEQYF. CDR3 nucleotide sequence: TGCGCCAGCAGCCCGAGCGGTTACGAGCAGTACTTC. Using reference TRBV5-1 and TRBJ2-7 for the parts outside the CDR3, the full variable domain is KAGVTQTPRYLIKTRGQQVTLSCSPISGHRSVSWYQQTPGQGLQFLFEYFSETQRNKGNFPGRFSGRQFSNSRSEMNVSTLELGDSALYLCASSPSGYEQYFGPGTRLTVT.

This rearrangement joins TRBV4-3 to TRBJ1-2, with 7 nucleotides matching TRBD1. This CDR3 has 13 amino acids. V was pared by 3 bases and J by 7 bases, with 5 bases of the junction left unmatched. The germline V gene encodes CDR1 LGHNA and CDR2 YSLEER. CDR3 sequence: CASSHDRVGGYTF. As DNA, the CDR3 is TGCGCCAGCAGCCACGACAGGGTAGGTGGCTACACCTTC.

The chain links TRBV19 to TRBJ1-5, with D tentatively TRBD1 (6 bases). Per germline, CDR1 LNHDA and CDR2 SQIVND (reference sequence). Between the trimmed V and J ends, which lost 5 bases and 4 bases, there was a span of 9 bases. The CDR3 is made up of 13 amino acids. The CDR3 protein is CASSVTGNQPQHF. CDR3 coding DNA: TGTGCCAGTAGTGTAACAGGGAATCAGCCCCAGCATTTT.

The V call is TRBV5-4, the J call TRBJ1-1; TRBD1 matches at 8 bases. J gave up 4 bases and V 4 bases, and 6 bases lay outside the gene matches. This CDR3 region has 14 residues. Germline values: CDR1 SGHNT, CDR2 YYREEE (reference sequence). The CDR3, as DNA: TGTGCCAGCAGCGACAGGGGTGGTAGCACTGAAGCTTTCTTT. This gives the protein CASSDRGGSTEAFF.

V usage is TRBV2 and J usage is TRBJ1-2; D possibly corresponds to TRBD1 (5 bases). V was clipped by 6 bases and J by 1 base, with 15 bases between them. Germline CDR1 reads SNHLY; CDR2 reads FYNNEI. The CDR3 spans 15 residues. The CDR3 here is CASRQGTILNYGYTF. Written as DNA, the CDR3 is TGTGCCAGCAGGCAGGGAACTATTCTTAACTATGGCTACACCTTC.

There are a few counts of this clone. The chain has TRBV29-1 and TRBJ2-1; the match to TRBD2 covers 13 bases. V lost 7 bases, J lost 0 bases, and 12 bases stayed unmatched. This CDR3 has 18 residues. The germline V gene has CDR1 SQVTM and CDR2 ANQGSEA. The CDR3 here is CSAEQTSGGLLSYNEQFF. DNA of the CDR3: TGCAGCGCCGAACAGACTAGCGGGGGGTTACTCTCCTACAATGAGCAGTTCTTC.

V gene TRBV2 combines with J gene TRBJ2-1; D might be TRBD2 (6 bases). Trimming cost V 6 bases and J 10 bases, with 13 bases left between them. The length of the CDR3 is 12 residues. The V gene's germline CDR1 is SNHLY and CDR2 FYNNEI. Written as DNA, the CDR3 is TGTGCCAGCAGGGACTACGCTGTCGAGCAGTTCTTC. Its translation is CASRDYAVEQFF.

This rearrangement joins TRBV27 to TRBJ1-5; 7 bases align to TRBD1. Germline lookup yields CDR1 MNHEY and CDR2 SMNVEV (reference sequence). V trimming: 3 bases; J trimming: 0 bases; junction bases outside the gene matches: 5. The CDR3 extends over 16 amino acids. The CDR3 reads CASSLRSGGSNQPQHF. The CDR3 DNA follows: TGTGCCAGCAGTTTGAGGTCAGGGGGTAGCAATCAGCCCCAGCATTTT.

The CDR3 spells CASSNSAGGKGEQYF. Written as DNA, the CDR3 is TGTGCCAGCAGCAACTCAGCGGGGGGGAAGGGCGAGCAGTACTTC. J is TRBJ2-7 and V is TRBV21-1; the table's D call of TRBD2 was not tested on the DNA. TRBV21-1 is shown as a pseudogene. There are 15 residues in the CDR3.

The chain links TRBV6-5 to TRBJ2-7; D gene ambiguous. V dropped 5 bases and J dropped 5 bases, with 10 bases sitting between them. The CDR3 runs to 12 residues. CDR1 and CDR2 (germline): MNHEY, SVGAGI. The CDR3 nucleotides read TGTGCCAGCAGTAAAACTACGAACGAGCAGTACTTC. This codes for CASSKTTNEQYF.

This chain connects TRBV7-8 to TRBJ2-3; weak D call: TRBD1 (6 bases). V was clipped by 1 base and J by 4 bases, with 9 bases between them. This CDR3 is 14 amino acids long. Germline V gives CDR1 SGHVS, CDR2 FQNEAQ. The CDR3 here is CASSLGTGSDTQYF. DNA for the CDR3: TGTGCCAGCAGCTTAGGAACAGGGTCAGATACGCAGTATTTT.

CDR3 sequence (DNA): TGCGCCAGCAGCCAAGATGGCCTAGCGGGGGGGAAGCAGTACTTC. Its translation is CASSQDGLAGGKQYF. The chain combines TRBV4-1 with TRBJ2-7; 12 bases line up with TRBD2. Per germline, CDR1 MGHRA and CDR2 YSYEKL. With 0 bases clipped from V and 8 bases from J, the junction kept 5 bases outside the gene matches. The CDR3 spans 15 residues.

This chain joins TRBV25-1 and TRBJ2-3, with D unresolved. Germline CDR1 MGHDK, CDR2 SYGVNS. The CDR3 consists of 16 residues. Trimming shortened V by 2 bases and J by 0 bases, and 12 bases separated the two germline ends. The CDR3 sequence is CASSENPRISTDTQYF. The CDR3 DNA reads TGTGCCAGCAGTGAAAACCCGAGAATTAGCACAGATACGCAGTATTTT.

This clone showed up just a few times. The rearrangement uses TRBV10-1 and TRBJ1-6; the match to TRBD1 covers 9 bases. The CDR3 covers 14 residues. J lost 7 bases, V lost 5 bases, and 3 bases had no gene match. Germline loops: CDR1 WNHNN, CDR2 SYGVQD (reference sequence). CDR3 coding DNA: TGCGCCAGCAGTCGAGGACAGGGGAATTCACCCCTCCACTTT. Residues: CASSRGQGNSPLHF.

V is TRBV6-6 and J is TRBJ2-3; 7 bases agree with TRBD2. CDR1 MNHNY and CDR2 SVGAGI come from the germline V gene (reference sequence). The CDR3 length is 16 residues. V lost 5 bases and J lost 4; bases outside the gene matches: 12. The CDR3 reads CASSLPGGGSADTQYF. The DNA for the CDR3 is TGTGCCAGCAGTCTGCCGGGGGGAGGCTCGGCAGATACGCAGTATTTT.

J is TRBJ2-7 and V is TRBV7-9; the match to TRBD1 covers 8 bases. V gave up 0 bases and J gave up 3 bases; unmatched junction bases: 16. Looked up from germline, CDR1 is SEHNR and CDR2 is FQNEAQ (reference sequence). The CDR3 is 19 amino acids. The DNA of the CDR3 is TGTGCCAGCAGCTTAGCGCGATCCCTCTCCGGGACAGGACACTACGAGCAGTACTTC. It specifies CASSLARSLSGTGHYEQYF.